These T cell receptor beta chains were read from a single sample in a study of T cell responses to AZD1222 COVID-19 vaccine. TCRdb's copy holds only in-frame clones and misses some; the assay was immunoSEQ multiplex PCR. Of under 200,000 clones detected, approximately 93% appear once; the ten largest clones hold 3.9%. The source was peripheral blood, collected on day 0 of AZD1222 vaccination. The receptors were gathered from an adult in good health. Both conserved end residues are part of each CDR3. The D gene is left open where the match is weak. The size entry is marked missing in some rows and otherwise reads once, few, many or a size class.

clone_size: .; d_call: TRBD2; j_call: TRBJ2-3; v_call: TRBV20-1; cdr3_aa: CSASFSGGLDTQYF; cdr3_nt: TGCAGTGCTAGTTTTAGCGGGGGGTTGGATACGCAGTATTTT
clone_size: .; d_call: .; j_call: TRBJ1-3; v_call: TRBV4-1; cdr3_aa: CASSQPRARVGNTIYF; cdr3_nt: TGCGCCAGCAGCCAACCCCGGGCCCGAGTGGGAAACACCATATATTTT
clone_size: .; d_call: .; j_call: TRBJ1-1; v_call: TRBV12-2; cdr3_aa: CASRLTYGAFF; cdr3_nt: TGTGCAAGTCGCTTAACGTACGGAGCTTTCTTT
clone_size: once; d_call: TRBD1; j_call: TRBJ2-3; v_call: TRBV24-1; cdr3_aa: CATSPSGGQGTDTQYF; cdr3_nt: TGTGCCACCAGCCCATCAGGGGGACAGGGCACAGATACGCAGTATTTT
clone_size: .; d_call: TRBD1; j_call: TRBJ2-5; v_call: TRBV19; cdr3_aa: CASSPDREGTQYF; cdr3_nt: TGTGCCAGTAGCCCGGACAGGGAAGGGACCCAGTACTTC
clone_size: .; d_call: .; j_call: TRBJ1-2; v_call: TRBV10-3; cdr3_aa: CAISELGRIDGYTF; cdr3_nt: TGTGCCATCAGTGAGCTGGGTCGTATAGATGGCTACACCTTC
clone_size: .; d_call: TRBD2; j_call: TRBJ2-1; v_call: TRBV7-2; cdr3_aa: CASSLKVAGDLSYNEQFF; cdr3_nt: TGTGCCAGCAGCTTAAAAGTAGCGGGAGACCTATCCTACAATGAGCAGTTCTTC
clone_size: .; d_call: TRBD2; j_call: TRBJ2-7; v_call: TRBV7-8; cdr3_aa: CASSLVGGGSYEQYF; cdr3_nt: TGTGCCAGCAGCTTAGTCGGCGGGGGGTCCTACGAGCAGTACTTC
clone_size: .; d_call: .; j_call: TRBJ1-4; v_call: TRBV4-1; cdr3_aa: CASSQGGSNEKLFF; cdr3_nt: TGCGCCAGCAGCCAGGGAGGATCTAATGAAAAACTGTTTTTT
clone_size: .; d_call: .; j_call: TRBJ2-7; v_call: TRBV6-5; cdr3_aa: CASSYKPSYEQYF; cdr3_nt: TGTGCCAGCAGTTACAAACCCTCCTACGAGCAGTACTTC
clone_size: .; d_call: .; j_call: TRBJ1-1; v_call: TRBV10-3; cdr3_aa: CAIKIQENTEAFF; cdr3_nt: TGTGCCATCAAGATTCAGGAGAACACTGAAGCTTTCTTT
clone_size: few; d_call: .; j_call: TRBJ1-1; v_call: TRBV19; cdr3_aa: CASIIQGNTEAFF; cdr3_nt: TGTGCCAGTATCATACAGGGGAACACTGAAGCTTTCTTT
clone_size: once; d_call: .; j_call: TRBJ1-1; v_call: TRBV19; cdr3_aa: CASSIAVVGNTEAFF; cdr3_nt: TGTGCCAGTAGTATCGCGGTCGTGGGGAACACTGAAGCTTTCTTT
clone_size: .; d_call: TRBD2; j_call: TRBJ2-7; v_call: TRBV7-4; cdr3_aa: CASSLATGGPNEQYF; cdr3_nt: TGTGCCAGCAGCTTAGCTACGGGGGGGCCCAACGAGCAGTACTTC
clone_size: few; d_call: .; j_call: TRBJ2-3; v_call: TRBV6-4; cdr3_aa: CASSETSSTDTQYF; cdr3_nt: TGTGCCAGCAGTGAGACATCTAGCACAGATACGCAGTATTTT
clone_size: .; d_call: .; j_call: TRBJ2-1; v_call: TRBV5-6; cdr3_aa: CASIGAAYNEQFF; cdr3_nt: TGTGCCAGCATAGGAGCGGCCTACAATGAGCAGTTCTTC
clone_size: .; d_call: .; j_call: TRBJ1-6; v_call: TRBV5-4; cdr3_aa: CASSLNQGSSSYNSPLHF; cdr3_nt: TGTGCCAGCAGCTTGAATCAGGGCTCTAGCTCCTATAATTCACCCCTCCACTTT